The entry below describes one TCR beta chain. What it recognizes is unknown. Germline V gives CDR1 LGHDT, CDR2 YNNKEL (reference sequence). Trimming removed 4 bases at V and 9 bases at J, with 16 bases between. The CDR3 has 14 residues. The data stem from a study of T cell responses to AZD1222 COVID-19 vaccine. General study findings and limits: Regions 160-218 and 743-854 held dominance among vaccine-associated CD4 TCRs, which spanned spike. Samples come after the peak T cell response, not at day 14.

Only in-frame clones appear in the TCRdb table, and some are missing; sequencing was by immunoSEQ multiplex PCR. This table holds more than 95,000 clones, 75% to 90% found once. Sequencing was performed on peripheral blood, taken 28 days after the second AZD1222 dose. The chain links TRBV3-1 (or the pseudogene TRBV3-2) to TRBJ2-1, with D perhaps matching TRBD2 (6 bases). The sequence was collected from an adult who received the AZD1222 COVID-19 vaccine. CDR3 residues: CASSLGLGAGEQFF. The CDR3 nucleotides read TGTGCCAGCAGCCTGGGACTCGGGGCGGGTGAGCAGTTCTTC.